One sample yielded the 17 T cell receptor beta chains listed below, sequenced in a study of T cell repertoires in aging, cancer and after chemotherapy. A mixed TRB-A/B primer pool amplified rearranged TRB by multiplex touch-down PCR. One entry per CDR3 protein results from TCRdb running MiXCR on the multiplex PCR reads. Found here are about 3,500 distinct CDR3 sequences, 34% of them singletons; the top ten hold less than 55%. TCR beta rearrangements were amplified from peripheral blood genomic DNA. Sequencing was done on a sample of blood. Every receptor here comes from a human donor in good health.

The V gene is TRBV5-1, the J gene TRBJ1-2; D remains unclear. Looked up from germline, CDR1 is SGHRS and CDR2 is YFSETQ. The length of the CDR3 is 16 residues. V was cut by 1 base and J by 2 bases, with 15 bases left in between. CDR3 DNA: TGCGCCAGCAGCTTGCGGTTGGCCGGCTTAAACTATGGCTACACCTTC. Protein: CASSLRLAGLNYGYTF.

The sample holds a few counts of this clonotype. This sequence joins TRBV27 and TRBJ2-2; D is uncertain. CDR1 is MNHEY, CDR2 SMNVEV, per germline (reference sequence). This CDR3 has 13 residues. V dropped 8 bases and J dropped 4 bases, with 11 bases sitting between them. For the CDR3, the DNA is TGTGCCAGCGCCGTGGGCGGCACCGGGGAGCTGTTTTTT. Its protein is CASAVGGTGELFF.

The V gene is TRBV6-6, the J gene TRBJ2-5, with TRBD1 matching over 8 bases. This CDR3 has 13 residues. CDR1 is MNHNY and CDR2 is SVGAGI in the germline V gene (reference sequence). The junction had 6 bases not matched to a gene; V was cut back by 7 bases and J by 5 bases. The CDR3 spells CASTRQGSETQYF. In nucleotides, the CDR3 is TGTGCCAGCACCCGACAGGGGAGCGAGACCCAGTACTTC.

The chain is built from TRBV5-4 and TRBJ1-1; D is unclear. The CDR3 has 11 residues. The germline V gene has CDR1 SGHNT and CDR2 YYREEE (reference sequence). The V end lost 3 bases, the J end lost 7 bases, and 7 bases lay between the germline ends. CDR3 protein: CASSYDIEAFF. CDR3 in DNA: TGTGCCAGCAGCTATGACATTGAAGCTTTCTTT.

This clonotype has a handful of counts. V usage is TRBV12-3 or TRBV12-4 and J usage is TRBJ2-2; TRBD1 might be the D (5 bases). This CDR3 has 13 residues. The V end was cut by 8 bases, the J end by 2 bases, with 9 bases between. In DNA, the CDR3 is TGTGCCAGCCGCAGGGAAAACACCGGGGAGCTGTTTTTT. It encodes CASRRENTGELFF.

This clonotype was counted once. The chain combines TRBV12-3 or TRBV12-4 with TRBJ1-1; no reliable D call. This CDR3 is 15 amino acids long. The V end lost 6 bases, the J end lost 3 bases, and 17 bases lay between the germline ends. CDR3 in DNA: TGTGCCAGCAGCTCCGGGCCCTATCGAGACACTGAAGCTTTCTTT. It yields the protein CASSSGPYRDTEAFF.

Here the CDR3 DNA reads TGTGCCACCAGCCCTCGGACAGTGGGGACCTATGGCTACACCTTC. Residues: CATSPRTVGTYGYTF. V usage is TRBV15 and J usage is TRBJ1-2, with TRBD1 as a possible D gene (6 bases). The CDR3 totals 15 residues. Trimming stripped 5 bases from V and 4 bases from J, with 17 bases between. CDR1 and CDR2 from the germline V gene are LNHNV and YYDKDF (reference sequence). Full variable domain (remainder filled in from reference TRBV15 and TRBJ1-2): DAMVIQNPRYQVTQFGKPVTLSCSQTLNHNVMYWYQQKSSQAPKLLFHYYDKDFNNEADTPDNFQSRRPNTSFCFLDIRSPGLGDTAMYLCATSPRTVGTYGYTFGSGTRLTVV.

The CDR3 here is CASSYLRTGGGETQYF. The CDR3 region has the DNA TGTGCCAGCAGTTACCTCCGGACAGGGGGAGGAGAGACCCAGTACTTC. V and J are TRBV6-5 and TRBJ2-5; 10 nucleotides agree with TRBD1. The CDR3 totals 16 residues. V lost 2 bases, J lost 4 bases, and 7 bases stayed unmatched. Germline values: CDR1 MNHEY, CDR2 SVGAGI.

The V and J genes are TRBV7-2 and TRBJ2-3; 9 nucleotides match TRBD2. The germline CDR1 and CDR2 sequences are SGHTA and FQGNSA. V shed 4 bases, J shed 0 bases, and the junction held 5 bases outside the gene matches. The CDR3 covers 16 residues. This chain's CDR3 is CASSSSGVSSTDTQYF. CDR3 nucleotide sequence: TGTGCCAGCAGCTCTAGCGGGGTCTCTAGCACAGATACGCAGTATTTT.

By share of the sample, this clonotype is medium-sized. The genes are TRBV15 and TRBJ2-6; TRBD1 is a possible D gene (5 bases). Germline-derived CDR1 and CDR2 are LNHNV and YYDKDF (reference sequence). The CDR3 totals 15 residues. V was trimmed by 1 base and J by 4 bases, leaving 8 bases between them. The CDR3 DNA reads as TGTGCCACCAGCAGAGCAGGGAAGGGGGCCAACGTCCTGACTTTC. The encoded protein is CATSRAGKGANVLTF.

This clonotype counts as medium-sized. The rearrangement uses TRBV19 and TRBJ2-1; no clear D. V was cut by 5 bases and J by 6 bases, with 5 bases left in between. This CDR3 is built from 11 residues. Per the germline V gene, CDR1 is LNHDA and CDR2 is SQIVND (reference sequence). Written as DNA, the CDR3 is TGTGCCAGTAGTGTGTTCAATGAGCAGTTCTTC. Translating gives CASSVFNEQFF.

The V call is TRBV5-1, the J call TRBJ2-7; no firm D call. The CDR3 covers 12 residues. From germline, CDR1 is SGHRS and CDR2 YFSETQ. V was clipped by 0 bases and J by 3 bases, with 4 bases between them. CDR3 in amino acids: CASSLDNYEQYF. CDR3 DNA sequence: TGCGCCAGCAGCTTGGACAACTACGAGCAGTACTTC.

Relative to its sample, this clonotype is medium-sized. The J gene is TRBJ2-1, the V gene TRBV29-1; TRBD2 matches 13 bases. Trimming removed 7 bases from V and 0 bases from J; junction bases left unmatched: 9. This CDR3 is 17 amino acids long. Germline CDR1 and CDR2: SQVTM and ANQGSEA. The CDR3 sequence is CSGEGLAGTSSYNEQFF. In nucleotides, the CDR3 is TGCAGCGGGGAGGGACTAGCGGGGACGAGCTCCTACAATGAGCAGTTCTTC.

The gene calls are TRBV7-9 and TRBJ1-1; a weak D match, TRBD1 (6 bases). CDR3 length: 16 residues. The germline CDR1 and CDR2 sequences are SEHNR and FQNEAQ (reference sequence). Trimming cost V 5 bases and J 0 bases, with 16 bases left between them. CDR3 region: CASSPGGQLLNTEAFF. The DNA for the CDR3 is TGTGCCAGCAGCCCGGGGGGGCAGTTGTTGAACACTGAAGCTTTCTTT.

This clonotype has just a few counts. The V call is TRBV6-5, the J call TRBJ1-2, with a possible D match to TRBD1 (6 bases). The CDR3 consists of 13 residues. CDR1 is MNHEY and CDR2 is SVGAGI in the germline V gene. Trimming shortened V by 6 bases and J by 4 bases, and 12 bases separated the two germline ends. CDR3 sequence (DNA): TGTGCCAGCAGCCTGGGACAAAGCTATGGCTACACCTTC. The encoded protein is CASSLGQSYGYTF.

On this clonotype itself: One end of the junction is discordant with germline, which a read error may explain. The chain joins TRBV6-6 to TRBJ1-2, with unresolved D. The CDR3 is made up of 11 amino acids. CDR1 is MNHNY, CDR2 SVGAGI, per germline (reference sequence). This CDR3 is CASRYSFGYTF. DNA of the CDR3: TGTGCCAGCCGTTACTCGTTCGGCTACACCTTC.

The V call is TRBV7-6, the J call TRBJ2-1; 8 nucleotides align to TRBD1. The CDR3 sequence is 16 residues long. V shed 1 base, J shed 8 bases, and the junction held 10 bases outside the gene matches. In germline, CDR1 is SGHVS, CDR2 FNYEAQ. DNA for the CDR3: TGTGCCAGCAGCTTAGTTGGTCAGGGGGCGCGTGATGAGCAGTTCTTC. This sequence encodes CASSLVGQGARDEQFF.